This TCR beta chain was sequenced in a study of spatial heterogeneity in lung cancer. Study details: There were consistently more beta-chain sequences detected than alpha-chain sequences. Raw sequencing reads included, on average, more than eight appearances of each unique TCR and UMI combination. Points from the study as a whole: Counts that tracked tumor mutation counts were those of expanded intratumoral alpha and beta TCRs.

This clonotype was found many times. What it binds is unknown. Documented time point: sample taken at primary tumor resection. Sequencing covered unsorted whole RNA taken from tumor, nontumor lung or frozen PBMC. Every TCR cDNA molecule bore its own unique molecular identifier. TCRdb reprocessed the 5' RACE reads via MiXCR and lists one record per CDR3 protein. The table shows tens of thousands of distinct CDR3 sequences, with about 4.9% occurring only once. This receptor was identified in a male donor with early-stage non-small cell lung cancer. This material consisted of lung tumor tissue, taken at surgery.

The CDR3 loop reads CASSQDRTGRTLTQYF. As DNA, the CDR3 is TGCGCCAGCAGCCAAGACCGGACAGGGAGGACTTTGACCCAGTACTTC. The rearrangement uses TRBV4-3 and TRBJ2-5; 8 nucleotides line up with TRBD1. The CDR3 extends over 16 amino acids. CDR1 LGHNA and CDR2 YSLEER come from the germline V gene. Trimming at V came to 0 bases and at J to 7 bases, leaving 10 bases not matched to a gene.